Below, 24 T cell receptor beta chains from the same sample are listed, as sequenced in a study of cytomegalovirus exposure and HLA in healthy donors. With 60 Vbeta and 13 Jbeta primers, the PCR was carried out. The data were produced by immunoSEQ multiplex PCR, yet TCRdb's version contains in-frame clones alone and is incomplete. The sample comprises about 160,000 clones, 82% of which are singletons, and over 0.85% rests with the top ten. Sequenced input: PBMCs. The receptors here all came from a girl between 2 and 10 years old in good health and CMV-seropositive.

V gene TRBV7-9 combines with J gene TRBJ2-1; 11 positions agree with TRBD2. The J segment lost 0 bases and the V segment lost 3 bases, leaving 10 bases of the junction unmatched. Germline assignment: CDR1 SEHNR and CDR2 FQNEAQ (reference sequence). The CDR3 length is 19 residues. The CDR3 protein is CASSFPRGSGRASYNEQFF. CDR3 in DNA: TGTGCCAGCAGCTTCCCCCGGGGTAGCGGGAGGGCCTCCTACAATGAGCAGTTCTTC.

The chain employs TRBV15 and TRBJ1-4; 9 nucleotides match TRBD1. Germline V CDR1 and CDR2: LNHNV, YYDKDF (reference sequence). Unmatched junction bases numbered 6, after V lost 3 bases and J lost 7 bases. The CDR3 is 15 residues long. Here the CDR3 DNA reads TGTGCCACCAGCAGGGAACAGGGGGCTAGTGAAAAACTGTTTTTT. Translated, it gives CATSREQGASEKLFF.

The J gene is TRBJ2-1, the V gene TRBV30; 8 bases align to TRBD2. V shed 2 bases and J 10 bases; nucleotides not matched to a gene: 13. Germline-derived CDR1 and CDR2 are GTSNPN and SVGIG (reference sequence). The CDR3 spans 15 residues. The CDR3 nucleotides read TGTGCCTGGAGTTCCGGGACTAGGGAGGCATGGGAGCAGTTCTTC. Amino acid sequence: CAWSSGTREAWEQFF.

The chain has TRBV18 and TRBJ2-3; 8 positions match TRBD2. The V gene's germline CDR1 is KGHSH and CDR2 LQKENI. The CDR3 covers 14 residues. Trimming cost V 6 bases and J 1 base; bases outside gene matches: 3. This CDR3 reads CASSPTSGTDTQYF. For the CDR3, the DNA is TGTGCCAGCTCCCCGACTAGCGGCACAGATACGCAGTATTTT.

This chain links TRBV5-5 with TRBJ2-7, with 13 bases aligning to TRBD2. Losses at the gene ends were 10 bases for V and 0 bases for J; bases not matched to a gene: 7. The CDR3 extends over 15 amino acids. Germline V gene data show CDR1 as SGHKS and CDR2 as YYEKEE (reference sequence). The CDR3 protein is CAGGTSGKVSYEQYF. CDR3 DNA sequence: TGTGCCGGCGGGACTAGCGGGAAAGTCTCCTACGAGCAGTACTTC.

The chain combines TRBV7-6 with TRBJ2-3; 8 bases fit TRBD2. This CDR3 region has 15 residues. Per germline, CDR1 SGHVS and CDR2 FNYEAQ. With 2 bases clipped from V and 4 bases from J, the junction kept 5 bases outside the gene matches. Here the CDR3 reads CASSLSAGGADTQYF. The CDR3 DNA follows: TGTGCCAGCAGCTTATCCGCGGGAGGAGCAGATACGCAGTATTTT.

The V gene is TRBV5-1, the J gene TRBJ2-2, with 9 bases aligning to TRBD2. Germline lookup yields CDR1 SGHRS and CDR2 YFSETQ. With V trimmed by 3 bases and J by 3 bases, 6 bases remained unmatched. The CDR3 runs 16 residues. The chain's CDR3 is CASSSGTSIYTGELFF. In DNA form, the CDR3 reads TGCGCCAGCAGCTCAGGGACTAGCATATACACCGGGGAGCTGTTTTTT.

The rearrangement links TRBV7-9 to TRBJ1-5; 7 bases line up with TRBD1. Germline values: CDR1 SEHNR, CDR2 FQNEAQ (reference sequence). V lost 3 bases, J lost 4 bases, and 3 bases stayed unmatched. CDR3 length: 14 amino acids. CDR3 protein: CASSLGQSNQPQHF. DNA of the CDR3: TGTGCCAGCAGCTTGGGACAGTCTAATCAGCCCCAGCATTTT.

This chain connects TRBV5-1 to TRBJ2-7; 10 bases are a match to TRBD2. V shed 0 bases, J shed 3 bases, and the junction held 9 bases outside the gene matches. The CDR3 is made up of 17 amino acids. In germline, CDR1 is SGHRS, CDR2 YFSETQ. Here the CDR3 DNA reads TGCGCCAGCAGCTTGGTGGGCGGACTAGCGGTTCACTACGAGCAGTACTTC. Amino acids: CASSLVGGLAVHYEQYF.

The sample holds a few counts of this clone. At one end, the junction sequence differs from germline, possibly due to a read error. This chain uses TRBV5-1 with TRBJ2-7; D could derive from TRBD1 or TRBD2 (7 bases each). The germline gives CDR1 SGHRS, CDR2 YFSETQ. This CDR3 contains 14 residues. CDR3 residues: CASSLGGGANEQYF. In DNA form, the CDR3 reads TGCGCCAGCAGTTTGGGAGGGGGCGCCAACGAGCAGTACTTC. Together with reference TRBV5-1 and TRBJ2-7, the CDR3 gives the full variable domain: KAGVTQTPRYLIKTRGQQVTLSCSPISGHRSVSWYQQTPGQGLQFLFEYFSETQRNKGNFPGRFSGRQFSNSRSEMNVSTLELGDSALYLCASSLGGGANEQYFGPGTRLTVT.

The chain couples TRBV2 to TRBJ2-1, with D perhaps TRBD1 (5 bases). The ends were cut back, 3 bases at V and 0 bases at J, with 9 bases in the middle. The germline CDR1 and CDR2 sequences are SNHLY and FYNNEI. The CDR3 extends over 15 amino acids. For the CDR3, the DNA is TGTGCCAGCAGTGAGTGGGGCCGCTCCTACAATGAGCAGTTCTTC. This codes for CASSEWGRSYNEQFF.

This clone was found once. The chain uses TRBV29-1 and TRBJ2-7; 9 bases match TRBD2. The CDR3 extends over 14 amino acids. Germline V lookup: CDR1 SQVTM, CDR2 ANQGSEA. V was pared by 5 bases and J by 3 bases, with 8 bases of the junction left unmatched. The CDR3 region has the DNA TGCAGCGTTAAGGATAGCGGGAGCCTCTACGAGCAGTACTTC. Protein product: CSVKDSGSLYEQYF.

This clone was counted only a few times. The chain combines TRBV4-1 with TRBJ2-5; either TRBD1 or TRBD2 may fit D (9 bases each). CDR1 is MGHRA, CDR2 YSYEKL, per germline. Trimming took 6 bases from V and 4 from J, leaving 30 bases between them. The CDR3 sequence is 19 residues long. CDR3 in amino acids: CASSPGTGGAGGRGETQYF. The CDR3 DNA follows: TGCGCCAGCAGTCCGGGAACAGGGGGCGCGGGAGGGCGAGGAGAGACCCAGTACTTC.

On this clone itself: This sample includes further DNA sequences coding for the same CDR3. The chain joins TRBV2 to TRBJ1-1; 8 nucleotides align to TRBD1. Per the germline V gene, CDR1 is SNHLY and CDR2 is FYNNEI. This CDR3 has 14 amino acids. Losses at the gene ends were 7 bases for V and 4 bases for J; bases not matched to a gene: 8. CDR3 sequence reads: CASTPRQGTTEAFF. In nucleotides, the CDR3 is TGTGCCAGCACCCCCCGACAGGGGACCACTGAAGCTTTCTTT.

This clone was seen once. The rearrangement uses TRBV5-8 and TRBJ2-1, with a weak D call TRBD2 (6 bases). The CDR3 length is 12 residues. Germline loops: CDR1 SGHTS, CDR2 YDEGEE. V gave up 4 bases and J gave up 15 bases, with 17 bases separating them. The CDR3, as DNA: TGTGCCAGCAGCACCGCCCGGGACTCCGCGTTCTTC. Amino acid sequence: CASSTARDSAFF.

The chain is built from TRBV30 and TRBJ2-2; 11 bases match TRBD1. V was pared by 5 bases and J by 4 bases, with 6 bases of the junction left unmatched. The CDR3 is 15 residues long. Germline loops: CDR1 GTSNPN, CDR2 SVGIG (reference sequence). The CDR3 region has the DNA TGTGCCTGGGGGGGGGACAGGGGGGGCACCGGGGAGCTGTTTTTT. Protein sequence: CAWGGDRGGTGELFF.

The CDR3 loop is CASSSRDRDQPQHF. CDR3 in DNA: TGTGCCAGCAGCTCCCGGGACAGGGATCAGCCCCAGCATTTT. The chain employs TRBV7-8 and TRBJ1-5; 9 bases line up with TRBD1. Germline CDR1 and CDR2: SGHVS and FQNEAQ. The CDR3 runs to 14 residues. Trimming took 4 bases from V and 5 from J; bases not matched to a gene: 3.

The chain employs TRBV9 and TRBJ2-2; D possibly corresponds to TRBD1 (5 bases). Germline V gene data show CDR1 as SGDLS and CDR2 as YYNGEE. Trimming took off 0 bases at V and 5 bases at J, with 14 bases between the two ends. CDR3 size: 16 residues. CDR3 sequence (DNA): TGTGCCAGCAGCGTAGCTAGGACACGCAGTACCGGGGAGCTGTTTTTT. Amino acids: CASSVARTRSTGELFF.

The chain links TRBV28 to TRBJ2-7; TRBD1 aligns across 9 bases. With 3 bases clipped from V and 5 bases from J, the junction kept 11 bases outside the gene matches. Germline V gene data show CDR1 as MDHEN and CDR2 as SYDVKM. CDR3 length: 16 amino acids. The CDR3 loop reads CASSFPPPTGGNEQYF. The CDR3 nucleotides read TGTGCCAGCAGTTTTCCCCCACCAACAGGGGGCAACGAGCAGTACTTC.

A single count supports this clone. The chain links TRBV6-1 to TRBJ1-2; no clear D. This CDR3 comprises 13 residues. V shed 6 bases and J shed 8 bases, with 16 bases lying between them. Germline CDR1 reads MNHNS; CDR2 reads SASEGT. CDR3 sequence: CASSREGRHGYTF. In DNA form, the CDR3 reads TGTGCCAGCAGCCGCGAGGGTAGGCACGGCTACACCTTC.

This clone was found once. V and J are TRBV7-8 and TRBJ1-1; the match to TRBD1 covers 7 bases. From germline, CDR1 is SGHVS and CDR2 FQNEAQ. The V gene end was trimmed by 4 bases and the J gene end by 5 bases; junction bases not matched to a gene: 7. This CDR3 region has 14 residues. The DNA for the CDR3 is TGTGCCAGCAGCTCGTACAGGGGTGAAACTGAAGCTTTCTTT. It yields the protein CASSSYRGETEAFF. Drawing the rest from reference TRBV7-8 and TRBJ1-1, the complete variable domain is GAGVSQSPRYKVAKRGQDVALRCDPISGHVSLFWYQQALGQGPEFLTYFQNEAQLDKSGLPSDRFFAERPEGSVSTLKIQRTQQEDSAVYLCASSSYRGETEAFFGQGTRLTVV.

This chain uses TRBV27 with TRBJ2-5; D not certain. The CDR3 contains 12 residues. Germline V gene sequence: CDR1 MNHEY, CDR2 SMNVEV (reference sequence). V dropped 5 bases and J dropped 5 bases, with 9 bases sitting between them. CDR3 in DNA: TGTGCCAGCAGTCCTTATCTGGAGACCCAGTACTTC. It codes for CASSPYLETQYF.

This clone showed up just once. This sample includes further DNA sequences coding for the same CDR3. The gene calls are TRBV18 and TRBJ2-5; D is uncertain. Germline V gives CDR1 KGHSH, CDR2 LQKENI. The CDR3 totals 13 residues. V shed 1 base and J shed 2 bases, with 5 bases lying between them. The CDR3 DNA reads as TGTGCCAGCTCACCACTAGTACAAGAGACCCAGTACTTC. Protein product: CASSPLVQETQYF. Full variable domain (missing parts from reference TRBV18 and TRBJ2-5): NAGVMQNPRHLVRRRGQEARLRCSPMKGHSHVYWYRQLPEEGLKFMVYLQKENIIDESGMPKERFSAEFPKEGPSILRIQQVVRGDSAAYFCASSPLVQETQYFGPGTRLLVL.

This clone was seen once. The chain links TRBV7-3 to TRBJ2-1, with D unresolved. Germline-derived CDR1 and CDR2 are SGHTA and FQGTGA. This CDR3 is 13 amino acids long. The ends were cut back, 5 bases at V and 5 bases at J, with 10 bases in the middle. CDR3 coding DNA: TGTGCCAGCAGCGACGGTCTAGACAATGAGCAGTTCTTC. Translated: CASSDGLDNEQFF.